The sample holds many counts of the clone carrying this T cell receptor (beta chain). One entry per CDR3 protein results from TCRdb running MiXCR on the reads. The sample records hundreds of thousands of distinct CDR3 sequences, approximately 10% being singletons. The entry originates in a study of T cell repertoires in cytomegalovirus infection. This CDR3 spans 12 amino acids. Looked up from germline, CDR1 is MNHEY and CDR2 is SMNVEV (reference sequence). Trimming shortened V by 6 bases and J by 6 bases, and 11 bases separated the two germline ends. Sequenced sample: PBMCs. This sequence was found in a human donor in good health (CMV status not recorded). Some clones in this sample may be carry-over from other donors' samples. V and J are TRBV27 and TRBJ2-5; D is undetermined. The CDR3 DNA is TGTGCCAGCAGCGACGGTCCGAAGACCCAGTACTTC. Protein: CASSDGPKTQYF.